This TCR beta chain originates from a study of Ad26.COV2.S vaccination and SARS-CoV-2 variants. The V gene's germline CDR1 is SGHRS and CDR2 YFSETQ. V lost 5 bases and J 2 bases, leaving 8 bases between the germline ends. This CDR3 has 13 amino acids. Clones were sequenced by immunoSEQ multiplex PCR, and TCRdb holds only the in-frame ones, with some missing. The table records 300,000 to 400,000 clones, approximately 87% of them present only once. Treatment indicated: approximately 18 received Ad26.COV2.S at low or high dose, single or two shots; about 5 received placebo; per-sample allocation not given. Specimens were obtained on day 63 following the first vaccine or placebo injection.

Sample: peripheral blood, taken in a trial of Ad26.COV2.S vaccine versus placebo. The receptor was isolated from a person between 18 and 65 years old who received the Ad26.COV2.S COVID-19 vaccine or a placebo. The genes are TRBV5-1 and TRBJ1-3; D not certain. The CDR3 nucleotides read TGCGCCAGCAGGGAGACTGCTGGAAACACCATATATTTT. Translated: CASRETAGNTIYF.